This T cell receptor beta chain was retrieved from a study of cytomegalovirus exposure and HLA in healthy donors. CDR3 length: 15 residues. Per germline, CDR1 SGHDT and CDR2 YYEEEE. The J segment lost 10 bases and the V segment lost 4 bases, leaving 8 bases of the junction unmatched. Comment on this clone: Its cognate antigen is unknown.

The PCR was carried out with 60 Vbeta primers and 13 Jbeta primers. Measured with immunoSEQ multiplex PCR; TCRdb has only the in-frame clones, and not every one. In the table there are a few hundred thousand clones, around 79% of which are singletons. Study-level results: Earlier analysis found most TCR beta V segments productive about 90% or about 30% of the time. In vitro confirmation showed three CMV-associated chains to be CMV antigen specific. An apparent linkage of common viral pathogens to several of the most significant clusters emerged in a later analysis.

Sequencing was carried out using PBMCs. The chain uses TRBV5-6 and TRBJ2-1; the match to TRBD2 covers 13 bases. The sequence came from a man younger than 35 in good health and CMV-seronegative. The CDR3 loop reads CASSLNPGLAGEQFF. CDR3 in DNA: TGTGCCAGCAGCCTAAACCCGGGACTAGCGGGGGAGCAGTTCTTC. Full variable domain (outside the CDR3, taken from reference TRBV5-6 and TRBJ2-1): DAGVTQSPTHLIKTRGQQVTLRCSPKSGHDTVSWYQQALGQGPQFIFQYYEEEERQRGNFPDRFSGHQFPNYSSELNVNALLLGDSALYLCASSLNPGLAGEQFFGPGTRLTVL.